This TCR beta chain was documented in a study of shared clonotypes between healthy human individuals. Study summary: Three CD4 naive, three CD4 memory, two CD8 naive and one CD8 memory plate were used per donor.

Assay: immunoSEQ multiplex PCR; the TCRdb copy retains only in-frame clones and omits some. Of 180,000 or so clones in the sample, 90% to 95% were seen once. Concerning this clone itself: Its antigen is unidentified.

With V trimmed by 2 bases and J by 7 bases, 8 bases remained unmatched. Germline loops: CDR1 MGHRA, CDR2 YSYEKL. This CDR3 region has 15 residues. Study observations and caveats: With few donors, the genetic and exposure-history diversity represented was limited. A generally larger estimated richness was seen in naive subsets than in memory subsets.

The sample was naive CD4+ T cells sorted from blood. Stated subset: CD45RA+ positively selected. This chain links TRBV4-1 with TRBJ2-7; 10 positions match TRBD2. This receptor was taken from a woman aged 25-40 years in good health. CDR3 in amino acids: CASSQRLAGVGEQYF. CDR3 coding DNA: TGCGCCAGCAGCCAAAGGCTAGCGGGAGTTGGTGAGCAGTACTTC.